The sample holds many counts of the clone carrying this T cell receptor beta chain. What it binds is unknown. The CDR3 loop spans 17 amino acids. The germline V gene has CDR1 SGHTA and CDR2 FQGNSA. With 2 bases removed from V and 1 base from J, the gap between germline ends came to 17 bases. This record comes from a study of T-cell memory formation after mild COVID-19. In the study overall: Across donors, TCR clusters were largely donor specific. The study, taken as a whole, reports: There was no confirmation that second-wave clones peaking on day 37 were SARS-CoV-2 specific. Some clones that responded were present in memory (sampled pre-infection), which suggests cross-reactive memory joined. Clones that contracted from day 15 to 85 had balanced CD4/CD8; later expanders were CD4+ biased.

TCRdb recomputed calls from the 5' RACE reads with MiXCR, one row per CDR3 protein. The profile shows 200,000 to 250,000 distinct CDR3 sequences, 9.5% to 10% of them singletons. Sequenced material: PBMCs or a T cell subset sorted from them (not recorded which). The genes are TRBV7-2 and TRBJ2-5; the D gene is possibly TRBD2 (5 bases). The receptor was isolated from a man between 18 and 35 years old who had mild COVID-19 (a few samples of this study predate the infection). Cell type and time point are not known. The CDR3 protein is CASSLIDRGRPQETQYF. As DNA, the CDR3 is TGTGCCAGCAGCTTAATCGACCGCGGGCGGCCCCAAGAGACCCAGTACTTC.